This TCR beta chain was captured in a study of CD8 T cells in ankylosing spondylitis. This clonotype was observed at least ten times. Its antigen remains unknown. Each CDR3 protein is one row after TCRdb ran MiXCR on the 5' RACE reads. This table holds approximately 300,000 distinct CDR3 sequences, around 20% found once. Whole-study findings and limits: The authors found the disease-linked clones to be CD8+ and relatively rare in peripheral blood. It appeared that ankylosing spondylitis blood was characterized by a TCR beta motif of roughly 8 highly homologous variants. Significantly higher representation of disease-linked clones was reported for matched ankylosing spondylitis synovial fluid. Certain motif variants had earlier appeared in reactive arthritis synovial fluid and blood.

Sequenced material: blood, either unsorted or a sorted T cell fraction (not recorded which). This sequence originates from a female donor with ankylosing spondylitis or in good health (not recorded which).

CDR3 in DNA: TGTGCCAGCAGCTTAGTGGGGCGGACCCAAGAGACCCAGTACTTC. Translation gives CASSLVGRTQETQYF. The gene calls are TRBV7-2 and TRBJ2-5; a weak D match, TRBD1 (5 bases). From germline, CDR1 is SGHTA and CDR2 FQGNSA. V was shortened by 1 base and J by 1 base, with 10 bases between the two germline ends. The CDR3 sequence is 15 residues long.